A single sample gave rise to the 5 T cell receptor beta chains below, sequenced in a study of glioma-infiltrating T cells after dendritic cell vaccination. The method was immunoSEQ multiplex PCR; TCRdb's version includes in-frame clones alone and lacks a portion of them. The sample has around 100,000 clones, roughly 81% seen once. The sequences come from blood, collected before dendritic cell vaccination. The receptors derive from a human donor with glioblastoma.

CDR3 nucleotides: TGTGCCTGGAGTGTACGGACAGGGAGAACTCAGCCCCAGCATTTT. This gives the protein CAWSVRTGRTQPQHF. This chain uses TRBV30 with TRBJ1-5; 8 bases map to TRBD1. CDR1 and CDR2 (germline): GTSNPN, SVGIG (reference sequence). With 0 bases clipped from V and 6 bases from J, the junction kept 7 bases outside the gene matches. The CDR3 has 15 residues.

The V and J genes are TRBV15 and TRBJ2-6; 9 bases fit TRBD1. This CDR3 is 17 amino acids long. The V gene end was trimmed by 3 bases and the J gene end by 0 bases; junction bases not matched to a gene: 3. Germline values: CDR1 LNHNV, CDR2 YYDKDF (reference sequence). The CDR3 coding sequence is TGTGCCACCAGCAGGGGACAGGGCCCCTCTGGGGCCAACGTCCTGACTTTC. Translation: CATSRGQGPSGANVLTF.

The CDR3 here is CASSWGRLAGDNEQFF. As DNA, the CDR3 is TGTGCCAGCAGCTGGGGGCGGCTAGCGGGGGACAATGAGCAGTTCTTC. The chain employs TRBV5-5 and TRBJ2-1; 10 bases line up with TRBD2. Per the germline V gene, CDR1 is SGHKS and CDR2 is YYEKEE (reference sequence). V shed 3 bases, J shed 5 bases, and the junction held 8 bases outside the gene matches. CDR3 size: 16 residues.

This chain uses TRBV2 with TRBJ1-6; TRBD1 is a possible D gene (5 bases). V was clipped by 6 bases and J by 4 bases, with 19 bases between them. Germline loops: CDR1 SNHLY, CDR2 FYNNEI. The CDR3 covers 17 residues. Written as DNA, the CDR3 is TGTGCCAGCAGCCCTGGGGGTGGGGGGGATTATAATTCACCCCTCCACTTT. Its translation: CASSPGGGGDYNSPLHF.

The chain carries TRBV19 and TRBJ2-7; D may be TRBD2 (5 bases). The CDR3 is 14 residues long. Germline V gives CDR1 LNHDA, CDR2 SQIVND (reference sequence). Trimming took 2 bases from V and 4 from J, leaving 12 bases between them. The CDR3 region has the DNA TGTGCCAGTAGTATATCTGGACTCAGGTACGAGCAGTACTTC. Its protein is CASSISGLRYEQYF.